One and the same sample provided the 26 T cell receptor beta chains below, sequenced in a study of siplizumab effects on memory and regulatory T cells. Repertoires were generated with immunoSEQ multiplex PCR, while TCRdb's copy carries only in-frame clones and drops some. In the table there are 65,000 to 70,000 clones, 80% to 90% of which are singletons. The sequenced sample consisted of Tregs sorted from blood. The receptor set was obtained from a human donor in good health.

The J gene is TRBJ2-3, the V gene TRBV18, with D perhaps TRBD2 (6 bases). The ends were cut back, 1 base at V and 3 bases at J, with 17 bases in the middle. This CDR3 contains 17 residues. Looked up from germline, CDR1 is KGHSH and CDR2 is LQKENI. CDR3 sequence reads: CASSPRGGTSGTDTQYF. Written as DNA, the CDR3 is TGTGCCAGCTCACCACGCGGAGGGACCTCGGGGACAGATACGCAGTATTTT. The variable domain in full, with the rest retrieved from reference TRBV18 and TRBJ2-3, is NAGVMQNPRHLVRRRGQEARLRCSPMKGHSHVYWYRQLPEEGLKFMVYLQKENIIDESGMPKERFSAEFPKEGPSILRIQQVVRGDSAAYFCASSPRGGTSGTDTQYFGPGTRLTVL.

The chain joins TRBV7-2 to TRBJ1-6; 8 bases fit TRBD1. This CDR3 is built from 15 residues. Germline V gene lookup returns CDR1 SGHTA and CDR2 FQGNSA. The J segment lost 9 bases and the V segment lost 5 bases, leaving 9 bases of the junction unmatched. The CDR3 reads CASSLRQGQGSPLHF. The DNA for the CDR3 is TGTGCCAGCAGCCTCCGACAGGGGCAAGGTTCACCCCTCCACTTT.

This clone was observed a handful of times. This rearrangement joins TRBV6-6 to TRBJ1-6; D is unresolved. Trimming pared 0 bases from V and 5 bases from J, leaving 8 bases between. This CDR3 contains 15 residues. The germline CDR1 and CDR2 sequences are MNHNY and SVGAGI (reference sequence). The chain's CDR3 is CASSYSGGDNSPLHF. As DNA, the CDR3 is TGTGCCAGCAGTTACTCCGGCGGAGATAATTCACCCCTCCACTTT.

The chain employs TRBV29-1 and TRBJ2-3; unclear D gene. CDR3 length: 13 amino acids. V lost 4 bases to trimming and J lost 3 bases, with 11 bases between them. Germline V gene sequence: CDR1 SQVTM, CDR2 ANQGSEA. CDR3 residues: CSVATVWTDTQYF. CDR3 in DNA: TGCAGCGTTGCCACGGTGTGGACAGATACGCAGTATTTT.

As DNA, the CDR3 is TGCGCCAGCAGCTTTGTTTCCGGGGAGCTGTTTTTT. Protein product: CASSFVSGELFF. The chain has TRBV5-1 and TRBJ2-2; D is unresolved. CDR3 length: 12 amino acids. Trimming left V 2 bases short and J 6 bases short, with 5 bases between. Looked up from germline, CDR1 is SGHRS and CDR2 is YFSETQ. Combining the CDR3 with reference TRBV5-1 and TRBJ2-2 gives the whole variable domain KAGVTQTPRYLIKTRGQQVTLSCSPISGHRSVSWYQQTPGQGLQFLFEYFSETQRNKGNFPGRFSGRQFSNSRSEMNVSTLELGDSALYLCASSFVSGELFFGEGSRLTVL.

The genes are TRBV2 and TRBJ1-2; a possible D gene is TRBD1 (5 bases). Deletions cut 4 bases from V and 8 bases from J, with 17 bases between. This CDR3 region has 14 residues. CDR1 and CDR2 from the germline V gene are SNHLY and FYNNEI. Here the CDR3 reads CASSGDGARGGYTF. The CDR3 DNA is TGTGCCAGCAGTGGGGACGGGGCTCGGGGAGGCTACACCTTC.

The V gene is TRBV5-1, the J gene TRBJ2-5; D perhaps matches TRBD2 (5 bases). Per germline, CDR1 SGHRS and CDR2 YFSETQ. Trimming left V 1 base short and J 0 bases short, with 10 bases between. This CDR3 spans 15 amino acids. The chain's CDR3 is CASSLSGNYQETQYF. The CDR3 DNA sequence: TGCGCCAGCAGCTTGTCCGGGAACTACCAAGAGACCCAGTACTTC.

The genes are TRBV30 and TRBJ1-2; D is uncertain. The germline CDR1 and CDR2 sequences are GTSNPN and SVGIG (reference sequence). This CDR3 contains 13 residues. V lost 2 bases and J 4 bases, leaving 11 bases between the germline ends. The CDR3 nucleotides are TGTGCCTGGAGTCTCGGGCCCCTCTATGGCTACACCTTC. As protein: CAWSLGPLYGYTF.

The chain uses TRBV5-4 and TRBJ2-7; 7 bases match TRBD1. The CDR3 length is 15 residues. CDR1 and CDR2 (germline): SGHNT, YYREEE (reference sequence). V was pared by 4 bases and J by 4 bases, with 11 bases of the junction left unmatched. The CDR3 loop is CASSRGDRVRYEQYF. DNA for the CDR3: TGTGCCAGCAGCCGGGGCGACAGGGTAAGGTACGAGCAGTACTTC.

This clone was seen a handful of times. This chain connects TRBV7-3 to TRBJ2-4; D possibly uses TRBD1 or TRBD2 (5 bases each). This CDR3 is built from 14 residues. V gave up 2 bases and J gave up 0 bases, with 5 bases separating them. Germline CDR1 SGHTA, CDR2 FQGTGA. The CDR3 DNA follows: TGTGCCAGCAGCTTAGGGGGAGCCAAAAACATTCAGTACTTC. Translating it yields CASSLGGAKNIQYF.

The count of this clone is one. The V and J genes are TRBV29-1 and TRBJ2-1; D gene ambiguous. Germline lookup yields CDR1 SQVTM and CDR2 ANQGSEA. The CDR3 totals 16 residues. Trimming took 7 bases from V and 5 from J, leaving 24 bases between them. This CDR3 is CSAQSPDLQRHNEQFF. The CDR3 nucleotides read TGCAGCGCCCAAAGTCCAGATTTGCAGCGCCACAATGAGCAGTTCTTC.

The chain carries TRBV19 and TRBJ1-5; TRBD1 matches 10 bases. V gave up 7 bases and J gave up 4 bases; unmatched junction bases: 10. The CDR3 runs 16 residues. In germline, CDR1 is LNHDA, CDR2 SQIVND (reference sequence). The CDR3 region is CASTHVGTGVNQPQHF. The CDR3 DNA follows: TGTGCCAGTACCCATGTGGGGACAGGGGTTAATCAGCCCCAGCATTTT.

CDR3 nucleotide sequence: TGCGCCAGCAGCTCCGGGGACAGGGTAGGCTCTGGGGCCAACGTCCTGACTTTC. Translation: CASSSGDRVGSGANVLTF. J is TRBJ2-6 and V is TRBV5-1; 9 bases are shared with TRBD1. The length of the CDR3 is 18 residues. With V trimmed by 3 bases and J by 0 bases, 7 bases remained unmatched. The germline gives CDR1 SGHRS, CDR2 YFSETQ.

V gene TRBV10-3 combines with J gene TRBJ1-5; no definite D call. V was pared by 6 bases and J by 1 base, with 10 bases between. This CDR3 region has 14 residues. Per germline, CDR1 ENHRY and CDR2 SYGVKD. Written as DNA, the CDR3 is TGTGCCATCAGCGGAGGGAACAGCAATCAGCCCCAGCATTTT. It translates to CAISGGNSNQPQHF.

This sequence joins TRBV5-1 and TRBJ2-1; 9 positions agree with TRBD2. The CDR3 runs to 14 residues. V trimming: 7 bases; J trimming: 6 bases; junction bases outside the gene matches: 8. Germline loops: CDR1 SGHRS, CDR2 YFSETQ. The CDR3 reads CASGMASGTNEQFF. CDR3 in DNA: TGCGCCAGCGGAATGGCTAGCGGGACCAATGAGCAGTTCTTC.

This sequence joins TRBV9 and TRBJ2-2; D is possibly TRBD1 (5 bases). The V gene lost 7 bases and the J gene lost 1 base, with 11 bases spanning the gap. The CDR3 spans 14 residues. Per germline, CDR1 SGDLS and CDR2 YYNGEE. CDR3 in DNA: TGTGCCAGCGGGGCGCAGGTGAACACCGGGGAGCTGTTTTTT. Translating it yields CASGAQVNTGELFF.

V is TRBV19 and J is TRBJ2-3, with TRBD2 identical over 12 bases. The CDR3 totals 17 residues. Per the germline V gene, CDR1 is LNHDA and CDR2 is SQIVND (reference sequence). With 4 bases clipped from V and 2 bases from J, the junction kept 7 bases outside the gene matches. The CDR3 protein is CASSTGLAGHITDTQYF. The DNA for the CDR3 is TGTGCCAGTAGTACGGGACTAGCGGGCCATATCACAGATACGCAGTATTTT.

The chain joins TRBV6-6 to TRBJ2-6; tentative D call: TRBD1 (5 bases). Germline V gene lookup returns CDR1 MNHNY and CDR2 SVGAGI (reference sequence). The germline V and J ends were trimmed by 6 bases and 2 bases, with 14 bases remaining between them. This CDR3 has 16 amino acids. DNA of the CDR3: TGTGCCAGCAGCTCGCCAGGGAAGGCTGGGGCCAACGTCCTGACTTTC. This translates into CASSSPGKAGANVLTF.

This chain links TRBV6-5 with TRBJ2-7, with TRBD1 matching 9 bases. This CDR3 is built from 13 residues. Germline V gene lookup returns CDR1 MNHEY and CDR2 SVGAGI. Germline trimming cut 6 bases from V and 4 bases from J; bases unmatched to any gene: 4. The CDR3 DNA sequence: TGTGCCAGCAGCCACAGGGGGCTTTACGAGCAGTACTTC. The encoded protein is CASSHRGLYEQYF.

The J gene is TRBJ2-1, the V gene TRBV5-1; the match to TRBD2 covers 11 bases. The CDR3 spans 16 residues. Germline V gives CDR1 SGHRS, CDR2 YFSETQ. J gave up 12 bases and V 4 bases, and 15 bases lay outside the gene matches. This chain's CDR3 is CASSLGLTSGKHAQFF. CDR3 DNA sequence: TGCGCCAGCAGCCTGGGGTTGACTAGCGGGAAACATGCGCAGTTCTTC.

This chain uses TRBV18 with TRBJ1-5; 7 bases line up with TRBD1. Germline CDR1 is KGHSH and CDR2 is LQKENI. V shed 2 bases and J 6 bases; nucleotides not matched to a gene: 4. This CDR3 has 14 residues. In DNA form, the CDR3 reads TGTGCCAGCTCACCAGACAGGGCGGGTCAGCCCCAGCATTTT. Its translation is CASSPDRAGQPQHF.

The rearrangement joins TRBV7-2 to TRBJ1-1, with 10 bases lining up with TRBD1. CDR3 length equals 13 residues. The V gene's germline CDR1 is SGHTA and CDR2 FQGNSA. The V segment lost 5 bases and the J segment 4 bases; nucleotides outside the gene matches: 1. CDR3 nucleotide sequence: TGTGCCAGCAGCCGGGACAGGGGCACTGAAGCTTTCTTT. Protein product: CASSRDRGTEAFF.

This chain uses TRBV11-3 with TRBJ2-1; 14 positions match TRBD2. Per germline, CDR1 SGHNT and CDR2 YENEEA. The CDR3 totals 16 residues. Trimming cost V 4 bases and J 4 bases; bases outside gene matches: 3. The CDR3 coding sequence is TGTGCCAGCAGCTACCGGACTAGCGGGAGGTACAATGAGCAGTTCTTC. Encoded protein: CASSYRTSGRYNEQFF.

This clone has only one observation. CDR3 in amino acids: CASSYQGSSYNEQFF. The CDR3 DNA reads as TGTGCCAGCAGTTACCAGGGGAGCTCCTACAATGAGCAGTTCTTC. The J gene is TRBJ2-1, the V gene TRBV6-5, with a possible D match to TRBD1 (6 bases). CDR3 length: 15 residues. Trimming removed 2 bases from V and 0 bases from J, with 8 bases in between. Germline V CDR1 and CDR2: MNHEY, SVGAGI.

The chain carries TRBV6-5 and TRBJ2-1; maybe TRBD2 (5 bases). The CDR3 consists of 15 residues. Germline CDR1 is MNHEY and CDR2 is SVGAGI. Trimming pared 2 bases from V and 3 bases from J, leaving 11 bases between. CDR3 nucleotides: TGTGCCAGCAGTTACACCTCTGGAGGCTACAATGAGCAGTTCTTC. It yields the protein CASSYTSGGYNEQFF.

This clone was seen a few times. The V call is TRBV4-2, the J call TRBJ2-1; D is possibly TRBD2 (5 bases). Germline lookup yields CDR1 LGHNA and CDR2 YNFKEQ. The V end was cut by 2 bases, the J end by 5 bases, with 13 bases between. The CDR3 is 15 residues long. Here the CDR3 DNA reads TGTGCCAGCAGCCAACTACCGGGAACAAACAATGAGCAGTTCTTC. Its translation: CASSQLPGTNNEQFF.